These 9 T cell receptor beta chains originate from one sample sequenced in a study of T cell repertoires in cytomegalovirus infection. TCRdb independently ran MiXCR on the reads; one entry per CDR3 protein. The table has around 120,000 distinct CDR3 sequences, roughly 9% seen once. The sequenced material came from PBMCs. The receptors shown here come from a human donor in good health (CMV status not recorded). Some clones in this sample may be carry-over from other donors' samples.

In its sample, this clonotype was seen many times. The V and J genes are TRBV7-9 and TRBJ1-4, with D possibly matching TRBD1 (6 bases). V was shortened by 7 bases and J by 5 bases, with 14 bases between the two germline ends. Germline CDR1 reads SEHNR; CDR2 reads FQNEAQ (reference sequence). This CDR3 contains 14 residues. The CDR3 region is CASMPGAGNEKLFF. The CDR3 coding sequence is TGTGCCAGCATGCCGGGGGCAGGGAATGAAAAACTGTTTTTT. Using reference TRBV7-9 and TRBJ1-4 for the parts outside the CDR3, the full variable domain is DTGVSQNPRHKITKRGQNVTFRCDPISEHNRLYWYRQTLGQGPEFLTYFQNEAQLEKSRLLSDRFSAERPKGSFSTLEIQRTEQGDSAMYLCASMPGAGNEKLFFGSGTQLSVL.

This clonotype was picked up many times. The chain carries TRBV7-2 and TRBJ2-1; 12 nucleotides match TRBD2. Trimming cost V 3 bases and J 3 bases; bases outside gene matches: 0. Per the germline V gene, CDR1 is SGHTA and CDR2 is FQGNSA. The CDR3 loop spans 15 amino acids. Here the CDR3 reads CASSLTSGGYNEQFF. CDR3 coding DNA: TGTGCCAGCAGCTTGACTAGCGGGGGCTACAATGAGCAGTTCTTC.

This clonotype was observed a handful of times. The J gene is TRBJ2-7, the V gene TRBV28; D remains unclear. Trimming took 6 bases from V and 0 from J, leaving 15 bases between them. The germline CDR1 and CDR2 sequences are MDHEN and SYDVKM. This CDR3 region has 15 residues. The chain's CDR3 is CASRLDPQSSYEQYF. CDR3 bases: TGTGCCAGCAGGCTGGACCCACAGAGCTCCTACGAGCAGTACTTC.

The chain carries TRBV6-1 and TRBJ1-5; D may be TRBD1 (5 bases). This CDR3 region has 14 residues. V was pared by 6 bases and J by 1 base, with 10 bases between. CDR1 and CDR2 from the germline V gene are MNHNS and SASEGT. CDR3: CASSPGISNQPQHF. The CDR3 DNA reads TGTGCCAGCAGCCCAGGGATAAGCAATCAGCCCCAGCATTTT.

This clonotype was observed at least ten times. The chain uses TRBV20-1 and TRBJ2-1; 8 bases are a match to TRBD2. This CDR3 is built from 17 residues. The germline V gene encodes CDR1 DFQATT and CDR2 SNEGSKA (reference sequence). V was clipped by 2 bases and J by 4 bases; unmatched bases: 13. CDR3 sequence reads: CSARRANSGVLYNEQFF. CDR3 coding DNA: TGCAGTGCTAGAAGGGCCAATAGCGGGGTTTTGTACAATGAGCAGTTCTTC.

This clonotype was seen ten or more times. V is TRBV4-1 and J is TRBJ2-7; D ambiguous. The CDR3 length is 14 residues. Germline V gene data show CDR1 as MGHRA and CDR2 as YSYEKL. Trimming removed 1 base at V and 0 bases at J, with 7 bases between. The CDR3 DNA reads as TGCGCCAGCAGCCAAGTGGTCCCCTCCTACGAGCAGTACTTC. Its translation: CASSQVVPSYEQYF.

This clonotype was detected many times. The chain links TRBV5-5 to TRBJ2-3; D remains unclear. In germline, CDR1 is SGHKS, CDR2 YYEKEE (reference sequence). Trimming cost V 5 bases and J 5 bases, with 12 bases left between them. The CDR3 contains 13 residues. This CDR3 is CASSRTPRDTQYF. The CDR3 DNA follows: TGTGCCAGCAGTCGGACCCCTCGAGATACGCAGTATTTT.

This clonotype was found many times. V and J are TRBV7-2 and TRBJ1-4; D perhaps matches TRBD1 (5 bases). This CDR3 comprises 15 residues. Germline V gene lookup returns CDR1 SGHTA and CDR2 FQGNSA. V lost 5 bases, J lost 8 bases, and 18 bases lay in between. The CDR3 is CASSDPGTEGEKLFF. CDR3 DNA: TGTGCCAGCAGCGACCCCGGGACGGAGGGAGAAAAACTGTTTTTT.

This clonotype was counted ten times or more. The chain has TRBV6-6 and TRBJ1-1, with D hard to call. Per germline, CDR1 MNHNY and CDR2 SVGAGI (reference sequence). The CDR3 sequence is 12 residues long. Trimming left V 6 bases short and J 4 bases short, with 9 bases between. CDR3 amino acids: CASRGWGTEAFF. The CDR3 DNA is TGTGCCAGCAGAGGGTGGGGCACTGAAGCTTTCTTT.